The 6 T cell receptor beta chains reported below all come from one sample, sequenced in a study of spatial heterogeneity in lung cancer. Their antigens remain unidentified. Time point indicated: sample taken at primary tumor resection. MiXCR was run by TCRdb on the 5' RACE reads, yielding one entry per CDR3 protein. The profile shows over 10,000 distinct CDR3 sequences, around 5% of them singletons. Findings of the study overall: For expanded intratumoral alpha and beta TCRs, counts tracked tumor mutation counts.

The starting material was lung tumor tissue, obtained at surgery. The receptors shown here come from a male donor with early-stage non-small cell lung cancer.

This clonotype occurred many times. This chain joins TRBV6-1 and TRBJ2-7, with 11 nucleotides matching TRBD2. The CDR3 totals 20 residues. Looked up from germline, CDR1 is MNHNS and CDR2 is SASEGT. Trimming cost V 5 bases and J 5 bases; bases outside gene matches: 23. The CDR3 loop reads CASSRDRVLRTSGSRNEQYV. As DNA, the CDR3 is TGTGCCAGCAGTCGGGACAGGGTTTTAAGAACTAGCGGGAGTCGGAACGAGCAGTACGTC.

This clonotype was seen many times. The rearrangement uses TRBV20-1 and TRBJ2-4, with 10 nucleotides matching TRBD1. CDR1 is DFQATT and CDR2 is SNEGSKA in the germline V gene (reference sequence). V was clipped by 3 bases and J by 8 bases; unmatched bases: 13. CDR3 length equals 16 residues. DNA for the CDR3: TGCAGTGCTAGCCCCAAGCCGGGACAGGGGAAGGACATTCAGTACTTC. Its translation is CSASPKPGQGKDIQYF.

This clonotype was detected ten times or more. The rearrangement links TRBV20-1 to TRBJ2-4, with 10 nucleotides matching TRBD2. This CDR3 has 14 residues. V gave up 4 bases and J gave up 3 bases; unmatched junction bases: 3. The V gene's germline CDR1 is DFQATT and CDR2 SNEGSKA (reference sequence). The CDR3 reads CSAKWTSGKNIQYF. In nucleotides, the CDR3 is TGCAGTGCTAAATGGACTAGCGGCAAAAACATTCAGTACTTC.

In this sample, this clonotype turned up many times. This rearrangement joins TRBV10-3 to TRBJ1-1; D is uncertain. The CDR3 loop spans 15 amino acids. The V gene's germline CDR1 is ENHRY and CDR2 SYGVKD. The V end lost 0 bases, the J end lost 5 bases, and 13 bases lay between the germline ends. In DNA, the CDR3 is TGTGCCATCAGTGAGTCCGCTGGGAGGGAAACTGAAGCTTTCTTT. Its translation: CAISESAGRETEAFF.

This clonotype was observed many times. The chain links TRBV7-8 to TRBJ2-3, with D perhaps matching TRBD2 (6 bases). Germline V CDR1 and CDR2: SGHVS, FQNEAQ. The CDR3 is made up of 15 amino acids. With 6 bases removed from V and 5 bases from J, the gap between germline ends came to 18 bases. In DNA form, the CDR3 reads TGTGCCAGCAGGCGGAGCGGGCAGACGAAAGATACGCAGTATTTT. It specifies CASRRSGQTKDTQYF.

The V gene is TRBV7-6, the J gene TRBJ2-7, with D tentatively TRBD1 or TRBD2 (5 bases each). V was trimmed by 0 bases and J by 7 bases, leaving 16 bases between them. The V gene's germline CDR1 is SGHVS and CDR2 FNYEAQ. The CDR3 has 15 amino acids. The CDR3 reads CASSLAGGSPGEQYV. CDR3 nucleotide sequence: TGTGCCAGCAGCTTAGCTGGGGGTTCCCCGGGTGAGCAGTACGTC.